This T cell receptor beta chain was sequenced in a study of blood T cell repertoires in COVID-19. Only a few counts were recorded for this clone. The V and J ends lost 7 bases and 3 bases respectively, with 13 bases between them. The CDR3 extends over 13 amino acids. Per germline, CDR1 ENHRY and CDR2 SYGVKD. The protocol was immunoSEQ multiplex PCR, while the TCRdb copy is restricted to in-frame clones and leaves out a portion. The sample has over 250,000 clones; less than 85% are singletons. The V and J genes are TRBV10-3 and TRBJ2-7, with a weak D call TRBD1 (5 bases). The sequencing input was peripheral blood. The sequence was obtained from a human donor with COVID-19, enrolled during active disease. The donor label of this sample is uncertain. The CDR3 nucleotides are TGTGCCATCACGCCAGGGTCAGTCTACGAGCAGTACTTC. This sequence encodes CAITPGSVYEQYF.